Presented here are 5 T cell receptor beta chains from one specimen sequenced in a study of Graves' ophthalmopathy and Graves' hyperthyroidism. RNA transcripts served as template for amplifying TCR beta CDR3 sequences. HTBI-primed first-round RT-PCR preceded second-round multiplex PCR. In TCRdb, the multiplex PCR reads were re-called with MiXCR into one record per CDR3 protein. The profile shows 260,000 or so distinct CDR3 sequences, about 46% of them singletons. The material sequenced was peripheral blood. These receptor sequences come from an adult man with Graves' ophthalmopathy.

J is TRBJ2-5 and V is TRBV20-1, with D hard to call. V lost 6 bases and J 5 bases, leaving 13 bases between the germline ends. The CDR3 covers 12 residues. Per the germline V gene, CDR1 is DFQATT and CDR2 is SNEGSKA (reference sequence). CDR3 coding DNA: TGCAGTGCCCCGCGCCAAAGGGAGACCCAGTACTTC. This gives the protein CSAPRQRETQYF.

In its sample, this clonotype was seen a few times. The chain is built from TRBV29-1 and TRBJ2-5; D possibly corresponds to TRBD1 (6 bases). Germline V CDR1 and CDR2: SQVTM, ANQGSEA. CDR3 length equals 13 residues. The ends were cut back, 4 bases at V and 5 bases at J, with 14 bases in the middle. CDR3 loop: CSVAAGAGETQYF. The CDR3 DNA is TGCAGCGTTGCCGCAGGGGCCGGGGAGACCCAGTACTTC.

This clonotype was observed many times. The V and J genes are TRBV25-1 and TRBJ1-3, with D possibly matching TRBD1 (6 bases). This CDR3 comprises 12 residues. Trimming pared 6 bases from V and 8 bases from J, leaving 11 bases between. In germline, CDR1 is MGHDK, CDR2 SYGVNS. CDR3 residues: CASRQGVDTIYF. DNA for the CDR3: TGTGCCAGCAGACAGGGCGTAGACACCATATATTTT.

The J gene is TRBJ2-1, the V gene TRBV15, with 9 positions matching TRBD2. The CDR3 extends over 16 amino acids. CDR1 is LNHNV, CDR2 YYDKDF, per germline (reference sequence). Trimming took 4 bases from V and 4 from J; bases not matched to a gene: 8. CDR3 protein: CATSTPRSGGYNEQFF. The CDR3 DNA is TGTGCCACCAGCACCCCCCGTAGCGGGGGATACAATGAGCAGTTCTTC.

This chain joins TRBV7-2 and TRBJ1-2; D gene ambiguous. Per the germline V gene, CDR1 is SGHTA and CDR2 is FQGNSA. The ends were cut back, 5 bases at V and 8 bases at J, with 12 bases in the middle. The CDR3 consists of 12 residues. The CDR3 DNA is TGTGCCAGCAGCCCGCCCTCGGCCGGCTACACCTTC. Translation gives CASSPPSAGYTF. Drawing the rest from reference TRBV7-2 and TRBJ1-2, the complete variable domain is GAGVSQSPSNKVTEKGKDVELRCDPISGHTALYWYRQSLGQGLEFLIYFQGNSAPDKSGLPSDRFSAERTGGSVSTLTIQRTQQEDSAVYLCASSPPSAGYTFGSGTRLTVV.